Sequencing of this T cell receptor (beta chain) was carried out in a study of vaccination and CD4 T cells after COVID-19. Study-level background: Convalescent study patients returned SARS-CoV-2 positive nasal swab PCR results, with several mild cases and one severe. Overlapping SARS-CoV-2, HCoV-NL63, HCoV-OC43 and HCoV-229E spike peptides stimulated the cells. Four females and six males made up the convalescents, two of whom were Hispanic.

To note about this clonotype: No antigen is known for it.

Treatment: roughly 10-day PBMC culture with coronavirus spike peptide pools or control peptides (ViraFEST assay). The CDR3 sequence is 15 residues long. Germline values: CDR1 DFQATT, CDR2 SNEGSKA (reference sequence). V lost 4 bases and J 1 base, leaving 16 bases between the germline ends. Regarding the study as a whole: Recorded median SARS-CoV-2-reactive clonotype numbers increased from 21 to 38 without reaching significance.

At the Johns Hopkins FTIC core, DNA taken from cultured CD4+ T cells was sequenced by way of the Oncomine TCR Beta short-read assay. Using its own MiXCR run on the PCR reads, TCRdb lists one record per CDR3 protein. The sample holds under 25,000 distinct CDR3 sequences; around 42% are singletons and the top ten take around 12%. The specimen sequenced was CD4+ T cells from blood, cultured in vitro. This sequence joins TRBV20-1 and TRBJ1-1; D is possibly TRBD1 (5 bases). This TCR came from a human donor who had recovered from COVID-19. The DNA for the CDR3 is TGCAGTGCTAAAGAGGGACGGAACCCGAACACTGAAGCTTTCTTT. This translates into CSAKEGRNPNTEAFF.